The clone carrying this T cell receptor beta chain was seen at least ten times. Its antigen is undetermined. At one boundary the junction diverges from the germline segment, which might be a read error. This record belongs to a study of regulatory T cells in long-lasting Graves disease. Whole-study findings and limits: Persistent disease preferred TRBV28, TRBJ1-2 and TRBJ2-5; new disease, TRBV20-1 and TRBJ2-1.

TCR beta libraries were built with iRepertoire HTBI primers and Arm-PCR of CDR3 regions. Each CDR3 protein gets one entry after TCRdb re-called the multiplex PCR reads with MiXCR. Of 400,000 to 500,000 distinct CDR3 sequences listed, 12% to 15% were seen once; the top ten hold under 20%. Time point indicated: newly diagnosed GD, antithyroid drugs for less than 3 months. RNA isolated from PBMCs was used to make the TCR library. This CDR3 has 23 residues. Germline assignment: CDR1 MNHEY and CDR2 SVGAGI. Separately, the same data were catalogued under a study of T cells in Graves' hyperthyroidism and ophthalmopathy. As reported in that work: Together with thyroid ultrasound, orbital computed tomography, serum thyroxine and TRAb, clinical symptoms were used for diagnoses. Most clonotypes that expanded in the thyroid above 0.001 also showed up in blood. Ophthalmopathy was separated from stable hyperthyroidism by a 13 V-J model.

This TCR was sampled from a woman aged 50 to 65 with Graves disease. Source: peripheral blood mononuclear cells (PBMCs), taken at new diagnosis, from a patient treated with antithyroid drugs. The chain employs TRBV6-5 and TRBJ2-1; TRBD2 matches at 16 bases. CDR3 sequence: CASSYYLLSGTSGRASSYTEQFF. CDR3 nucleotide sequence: TGTGCCAGCAGTTACTACCTCCTCTCCGGGACTAGCGGGAGGGCCTCCTCCTACACTGAGCAGTTCTTC.